The source of this T cell receptor (beta chain) is a study of blood T cell repertoires in COVID-19. Overall study: The study drew acute and convalescent COVID-19 samples from the United States, Italy and Spain. From T cells, B-cell-depleted T cells, or PBMCs came the material, which was cDNA or gDNA.

In the authors' methods: Estimated nucleated cell counts came from reference gene primer amplification. The assay was immunoSEQ multiplex PCR, and TCRdb's table has in-frame clones only and misses some. The V and J calls and clone size come from that table; D and trimming were worked out from the DNA. The top ten clones hold more than 2.5% of a sample with roughly 250,000 clones, over 65% of them seen once. The length of the CDR3 is 15 residues. The V gene lost 3 bases and the J gene lost 0 bases, with 10 bases spanning the gap. Germline lookup yields CDR1 SGHDT and CDR2 YYEEEE. The sequence was collected from a woman aged 80 or over with acute or convalescent COVID-19. The V and J genes are TRBV5-6 and TRBJ1-5; the D gene is possibly TRBD1 (5 bases). Sequenced input: peripheral blood. The DNA for the CDR3 is TGTGCCAGCAGCTCGTCCAGGGTTAGCAATCAGCCCCAGCATTTT. It translates to CASSSSRVSNQPQHF.